This T cell receptor (beta chain) was profiled in a study of CDR3 diversity in severe acne. Germline CDR1 reads LGHNT; CDR2 reads FRNRAP. The CDR3 is 12 amino acids. TCRdb ran MiXCR on the PCR reads and lists one entry per CDR3 protein. The sample shows around 94,000 distinct CDR3 sequences, about half of them seen only once. This chain joins TRBV12-5 and TRBJ2-7, with TRBD1 identical over 7 bases. Sequencing was carried out using blood. The source of this sequence is a male donor with acne. CDR3 region: CASSQGQYEQYF. Here the CDR3 DNA reads TGTGCCAGCAGCCAGGGACAGTACGAGCAGTACTTC. Full variable domain (missing parts from reference TRBV12-5 and TRBJ2-7): DARVTQTPRHKVTEMGQEVTMRCQPILGHNTVFWYRQTMMQGLELLAYFRNRAPLDDSGMPKDRFSAEMPDATLATLKIQPSEPRDSAVYFCASSQGQYEQYFGPGTRLTVT.